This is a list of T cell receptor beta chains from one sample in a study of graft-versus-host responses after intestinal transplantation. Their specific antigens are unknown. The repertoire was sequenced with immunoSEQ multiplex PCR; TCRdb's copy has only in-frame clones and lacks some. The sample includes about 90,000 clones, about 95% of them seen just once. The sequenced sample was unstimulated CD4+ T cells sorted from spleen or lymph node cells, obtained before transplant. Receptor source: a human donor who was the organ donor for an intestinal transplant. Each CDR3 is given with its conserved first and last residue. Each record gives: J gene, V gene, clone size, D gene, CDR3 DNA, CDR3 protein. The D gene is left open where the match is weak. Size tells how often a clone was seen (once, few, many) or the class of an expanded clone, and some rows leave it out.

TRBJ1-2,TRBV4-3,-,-,TGCGCCAGCAGCACCAGTCCGGGACGTCGAAAGACTTATGGCTACACCTTC,CASSTSPGRRKTYGYTF
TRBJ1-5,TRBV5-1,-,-,TGCGCCAGCAGCTTGGGGGGGGCAGGGCCCCAGCCCCAGCATTTT,CASSLGGAGPQPQHF
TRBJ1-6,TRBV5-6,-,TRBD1,TGTGCCAGCAGCTTCCGTGACAGGGACTATTCACCCCTCCACTTT,CASSFRDRDYSPLHF
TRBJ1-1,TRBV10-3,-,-,TGTGCCACGGGGAGGCACGGGATTAGTTCAGGCACTGAAGCTTTCTTT,CATGRHGISSGTEAFF
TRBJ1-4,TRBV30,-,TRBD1,TGTGCCTGGAAGAAATGGACAGGAACTAATGAAAAACTGTTTTTT,CAWKKWTGTNEKLFF
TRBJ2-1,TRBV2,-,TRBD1,TGTGCCAGCAGCGCAAGGACAGGCCTGGGTAATGAGCAGTTCTTC,CASSARTGLGNEQFF
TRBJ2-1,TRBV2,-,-,TGTGCCAGCAGTGAAGTTTCTGAGCAGTTCTTC,CASSEVSEQFF
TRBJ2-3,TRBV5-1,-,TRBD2,TGCGCCAGCAGCTTGGGGACTAGCGGGGGCACAGATACGCAGTATTTT,CASSLGTSGGTDTQYF
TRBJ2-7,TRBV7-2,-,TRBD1,TGTGCCAGCAGCTTGTCCGGGACAGGGGCCTACGAGCAGTACTTC,CASSLSGTGAYEQYF
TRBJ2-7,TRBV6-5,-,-,TGTGCCAGCAGTATCACCTACGAGCAGTACTTC,CASSITYEQYF
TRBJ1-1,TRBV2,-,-,TGTGCCAGTCAAAAGGAGGGCACTGAAGCTTTCTTT,CASQKEGTEAFF
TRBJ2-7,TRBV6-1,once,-,TGTGCCAGCAGTGAAGTAGCGACAGGTCCCTACGAGCAGTACTTC,CASSEVATGPYEQYF
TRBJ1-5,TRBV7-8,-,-,TGTGCCAGCAGCCTCGGCAACAGTAATAGCAATCAGCCCCAGCATTTT,CASSLGNSNSNQPQHF
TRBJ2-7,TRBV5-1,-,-,TGCGCCAGCAGACCAAGTCAGGGTCCCCACGAGCAGTACTTC,CASRPSQGPHEQYF
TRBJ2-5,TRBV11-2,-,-,TGTGCCAGCAGCTTAGTGGGACCGGTCCAAGAGACCCAGTACTTC,CASSLVGPVQETQYF
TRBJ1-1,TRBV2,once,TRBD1,TGTGCCAGCAGGACAGGGCATACTGAAGCTTTCTTT,CASRTGHTEAFF
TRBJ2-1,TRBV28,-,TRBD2,TGTGCCAGCATAACTAGCGGGGGGAGGTTCAATGAGCAGTTCTTC,CASITSGGRFNEQFF
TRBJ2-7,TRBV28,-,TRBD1,TGTGCCAGCAGTTTATGGAAGGGGGCTGACGAGCAGTACTTC,CASSLWKGADEQYF
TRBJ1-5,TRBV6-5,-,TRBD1,TGTGCCAGCAGGGCTGGGACAGCAGGTTATCAGCCCCAGCATTTT,CASRAGTAGYQPQHF
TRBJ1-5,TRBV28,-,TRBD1,TGTGCCAGCACCGACAGGGTTGGGACCAATCAGCCCCAGCATTTT,CASTDRVGTNQPQHF
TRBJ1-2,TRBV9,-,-,TGTGCCAGCAGCGTAGAGGGCAGGGCTTATGGCTACACCTTC,CASSVEGRAYGYTF
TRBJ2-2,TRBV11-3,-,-,TGTGCCAGCAGCTTAGATCGGGCCACCGGGGAGCTGTTTTTT,CASSLDRATGELFF
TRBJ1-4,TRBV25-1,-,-,TGTGCCAGCAGTGAAGGGCGGGCAGGAGGGGAAAAACTGTTTTTT,CASSEGRAGGEKLFF
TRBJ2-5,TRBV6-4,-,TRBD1,TGTGCCAGCGATAGGGACAGGGAAAAGACCCAGTACTTC,CASDRDREKTQYF
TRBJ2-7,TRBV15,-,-,TGTGCCACCAGCAGGGACTCCCGGGGAGTATACGAGCAGTACTTC,CATSRDSRGVYEQYF
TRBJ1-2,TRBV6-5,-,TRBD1,TGTGCCAGCAGGCCGCGGGACAGGGGCTATGGCTACACCTTC,CASRPRDRGYGYTF
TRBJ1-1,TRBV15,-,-,TGTGCCACCAGCAGAGTGGTTGGCATCAGGGCTAACACTGAAGCTTTCTTT,CATSRVVGIRANTEAFF
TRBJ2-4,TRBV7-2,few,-,TGTGCCAGCAGCTTAGGGGGCTCTGTGGACATTCAGTACTTC,CASSLGGSVDIQYF
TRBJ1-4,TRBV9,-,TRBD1,TGTGCCAGCAGCCGGGGGACAGGGGGAGAAAAACTGTTTTTT,CASSRGTGGEKLFF
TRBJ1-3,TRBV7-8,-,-,TGTGCCAGCAGCAGCGACAGTCCCTTCTCTGGAAACACCATATATTTT,CASSSDSPFSGNTIYF
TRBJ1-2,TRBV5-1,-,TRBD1,TGCGCCAGCAGCTTGGCGACAGGGAACGGCTACACCTTC,CASSLATGNGYTF
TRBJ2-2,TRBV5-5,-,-,TGTGCCAGCAGCTTTCCGACACAGAACACCGGGGAGCTGTTTTTT,CASSFPTQNTGELFF
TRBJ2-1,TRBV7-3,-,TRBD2,TGTGCCAGCAGCATCGGGACTAGCGGGGGAGGCAATGAGCAGTTCTTC,CASSIGTSGGGNEQFF
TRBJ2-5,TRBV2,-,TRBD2,TGTGCCAGCAGTGTGGGTTTAGCGGGGGGGCTCGAGACCCAGTACTTC,CASSVGLAGGLETQYF
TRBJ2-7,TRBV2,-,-,TGTGCCAGCAACCCCACCTTGGGGAGGGAGCAGTACTTC,CASNPTLGREQYF
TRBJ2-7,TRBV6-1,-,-,TGTGCCAGCAGTGAAGCGCTCGGGCCCTACGAGCAGTACTTC,CASSEALGPYEQYF
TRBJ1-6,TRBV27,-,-,TGTGCCAGCAGTTCCTCGTCTGGGATTAATTCACCCCTCCACTTT,CASSSSSGINSPLHF
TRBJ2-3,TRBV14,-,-,TGTGCCAGCAGCCAAGCGTCCAGCTACACAGATACGCAGTATTTT,CASSQASSYTDTQYF
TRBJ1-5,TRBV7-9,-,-,TGTGCCAGCAGCTTGGAGCAGGGAAATCAGCCCCAGCATTTT,CASSLEQGNQPQHF
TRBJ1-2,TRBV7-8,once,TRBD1,TGTGCCAGCAGCCCACAGGGGGCGTCTACGGGCTACACCTTC,CASSPQGASTGYTF
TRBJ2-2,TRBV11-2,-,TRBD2,TGTGCCAGCAGCTTAGGCAGGGGACTAGTGAGCGGGGAGCTGTTTTTT,CASSLGRGLVSGELFF
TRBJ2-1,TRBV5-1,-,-,TGCGCCAGCAGCTTGGTGGTAAGCAACAATGAGCAGTTCTTC,CASSLVVSNNEQFF
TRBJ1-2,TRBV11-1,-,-,TGTGCCAGCAGCTTCGGAGGGAACTATGGCTACACCTTC,CASSFGGNYGYTF
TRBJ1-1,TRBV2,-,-,TGTGCCAGCTGTCTGACAGGGAACACTGAAGCTTTCTTT,CASCLTGNTEAFF